The clone carrying this T cell receptor (beta chain) showed up just once. Treatment noted: some 20 received Ad26.COV2.S at low or high dose, single or two shots; roughly five received placebo; per-sample allocation not given. Sampling happened 63 days after the first vaccine or placebo injection. The sample originates from a study of Ad26.COV2.S vaccination and SARS-CoV-2 variants. The repertoire was sequenced with immunoSEQ multiplex PCR; TCRdb's copy has only in-frame clones and lacks some. The table records some 250,000 clones, roughly 90% of them present only once. This receptor was obtained from a person aged 18-65 years who received the Ad26.COV2.S COVID-19 vaccine or a placebo. The sample in question was peripheral blood, obtained in a trial of Ad26.COV2.S vaccine versus placebo.

The CDR3 sequence: CASLWGDSRTEAFF. In DNA form, the CDR3 reads TGTGCCAGCCTTTGGGGGGACTCCCGCACTGAAGCTTTCTTT. The chain employs TRBV7-2 and TRBJ1-1; TRBD1 is a possible D gene (5 bases). Trimming pared 8 bases from V and 4 bases from J, leaving 17 bases between. CDR3 size: 14 residues. Germline CDR1 is SGHTA and CDR2 is FQGNSA.